A selection of T cell receptor beta chains follows, all from one sample in a study of identical twins. TCRdb used MiXCR to reprocess the 5' RACE reads, holding one entry per CDR3 protein. The table has roughly 470,000 distinct CDR3 sequences, roughly an eighth seen once; the top ten hold approximately 0.9%. The same sample was also studied in work on yellow fever vaccine responses in identical twins.

The sample taken for sequencing was CD4+ T cells sorted from blood. Source of these receptors: a woman under 30 in good health. CDR3s include the opening cysteine and the closing phenylalanine or tryptophan. The D gene is left open where the match is weak. Clone size is shown for a subset of rows, as once, few, many or a class of expanded clone.

d_gene	v_gene	j_gene	len	abundance	CDR3aa	CDR3nt
NA	TRBV12-3/TRBV12-4	TRBJ1-1	12	many	CASTVLNTEAFF	TGTGCCAGCACAGTTCTGAACACTGAAGCTTTCTTT
TRBD1	TRBV12-3/TRBV12-4	TRBJ1-2	13	few	CASSFQGDLGYTF	TGTGCCAGCAGTTTTCAGGGGGATCTCGGCTACACCTTC
NA	TRBV4-3	TRBJ2-7	15	few	CASSQEEDSSYEQYF	TGCGCCAGCAGCCAGGAGGAGGACAGTTCCTACGAGCAGTACTTC
NA	TRBV30	TRBJ2-5	13	NA	CAWRRTVQETQYF	TGTGCCTGGAGAAGGACAGTCCAAGAGACCCAGTACTTC
NA	TRBV6-2/TRBV6-3	TRBJ2-2	14	NA	CASSAGRFTGELFF	TGTGCCAGCTCTGCCGGTCGCTTCACCGGGGAGCTGTTTTTT
NA	TRBV9	TRBJ1-2	14	NA	CASRPSGSGNGYTF	TGTGCCAGCAGACCCTCAGGGTCGGGGAATGGCTACACCTTC
TRBD1	TRBV5-1	TRBJ2-7	14	NA	CASSFGQGTYEQYF	TGCGCCAGCAGCTTCGGACAGGGGACCTACGAGCAGTACTTC
NA	TRBV2	TRBJ2-7	13	few	CASITDRDQEQYF	TGTGCCAGCATTACGGACCGAGATCAGGAGCAGTACTTC
TRBD2	TRBV7-2	TRBJ2-5	17	few	CASSEVGRTSAVETQYF	TGTGCCAGTAGCGAGGTGGGAAGGACTAGCGCGGTAGAGACCCAGTACTTC
NA	TRBV10-2	TRBJ2-3	13	NA	CASSATSADTQYF	TGCGCCAGCAGTGCGACTAGTGCAGATACGCAGTATTTT
NA	TRBV5-1	TRBJ2-1	14	NA	CASSLGGSPNEQFF	TGCGCCAGCAGCTTGGGCGGCAGCCCCAATGAGCAGTTCTTC
NA	TRBV24-1	TRBJ1-1	13	few	CATRRAGSTEAFF	TGTGCCACCAGGCGCGCGGGTAGCACTGAAGCTTTCTTT
NA	TRBV3-1	TRBJ2-7	16	NA	CASSQEHPGSPYEQYF	TGTGCCAGCAGCCAAGAACACCCAGGGTCCCCCTACGAGCAGTACTTC
NA	TRBV30	TRBJ2-3	14	NA	CAWSRVVRSDTQYF	TGTGCCTGGAGTAGGGTGGTGAGGTCAGATACGCAGTATTTT
NA	TRBV5-5	TRBJ1-2	13	NA	CASSEGQPYGYTF	TGTGCCAGCAGCGAGGGACAACCCTATGGCTACACCTTC
NA	TRBV28	TRBJ2-7	13	few	CASSLARAEEQYF	TGTGCCAGCAGTTTAGCCAGGGCGGAGGAGCAGTACTTC
TRBD1	TRBV11-2	TRBJ1-3	21	many	CASSLGRAEESRQGSGNTIYF	TGTGCCAGCAGCTTAGGTCGCGCCGAAGAAAGCAGACAGGGCTCTGGAAACACCATATATTTT
NA	TRBV11-3	TRBJ2-5	13	few	CASSFSAQETQYF	TGTGCCAGCAGCTTCTCCGCTCAGGAGACCCAGTACTTC
TRBD2	TRBV20-1	TRBJ2-1	16	few	CSARDKTSGRYNEQFF	TGCAGTGCTAGAGATAAGACTAGCGGGAGGTACAATGAGCAGTTCTTC
NA	TRBV7-6	TRBJ2-7	13	NA	CASSLAVNYEQYF	TGTGCCAGCAGCTTAGCAGTAAACTACGAGCAGTACTTC
NA	TRBV7-8	TRBJ1-2	13	few	CASSFRGEGGYTF	TGTGCCAGCAGCTTTAGGGGGGAGGGCGGCTACACCTTC
NA	TRBV28	TRBJ1-1	14	few	CASSLQSLNTEAFF	TGTGCCAGCAGTCTACAATCCTTGAACACTGAAGCTTTCTTT
TRBD2	TRBV25-1	TRBJ2-2	14	NA	CASSERGDSGELFF	TGTGCCAGCAGTGAACGGGGGGACTCCGGGGAGCTGTTTTTT
TRBD2	TRBV4-1	TRBJ2-5	16	many	CASSQVTGRTQETQYF	TGCGCCAGCAGCCAAGTTACCGGGAGGACTCAAGAGACCCAGTACTTC
NA	TRBV11-2	TRBJ1-2	12	NA	CASSLSWNGYTF	TGTGCCAGCAGCTTATCGTGGAATGGCTACACCTTC
NA	TRBV20-1	TRBJ1-5	14	many	CSARGRGQTQPQHF	TGCAGTGCTAGAGGCAGGGGTCAGACTCAGCCCCAGCATTTT